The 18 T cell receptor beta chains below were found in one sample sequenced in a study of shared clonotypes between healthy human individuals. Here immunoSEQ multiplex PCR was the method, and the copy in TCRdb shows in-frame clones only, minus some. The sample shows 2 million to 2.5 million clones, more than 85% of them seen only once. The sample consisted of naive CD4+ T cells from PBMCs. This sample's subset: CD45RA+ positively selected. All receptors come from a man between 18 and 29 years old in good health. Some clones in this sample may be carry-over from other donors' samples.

CDR3 in amino acids: CASKSFAGPPQSSYNEQFF. CDR3 nucleotides: TGTGCCAGTAAGAGTTTTGCGGGACCCCCGCAAAGCTCCTACAATGAGCAGTTCTTC. The chain carries TRBV19 and TRBJ2-1, with a possible D match to TRBD2 (6 bases). With 7 bases removed from V and 0 bases from J, the gap between germline ends came to 25 bases. Germline CDR1 reads LNHDA; CDR2 reads SQIVND (reference sequence). This CDR3 comprises 19 residues.

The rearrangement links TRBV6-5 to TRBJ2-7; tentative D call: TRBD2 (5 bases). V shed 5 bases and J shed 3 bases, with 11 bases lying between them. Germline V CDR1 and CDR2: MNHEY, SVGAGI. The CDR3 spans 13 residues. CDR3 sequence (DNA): TGTGCCAGCAGTCCCGGACTGCTCTACGAGCAGTACTTC. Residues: CASSPGLLYEQYF.

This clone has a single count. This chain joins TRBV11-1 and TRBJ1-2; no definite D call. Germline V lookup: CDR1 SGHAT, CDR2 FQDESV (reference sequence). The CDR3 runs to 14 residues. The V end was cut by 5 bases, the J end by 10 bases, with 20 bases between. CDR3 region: CASSNRASTADYTF. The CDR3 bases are TGTGCCAGCAGCAACCGGGCCTCAACCGCTGACTACACCTTC.

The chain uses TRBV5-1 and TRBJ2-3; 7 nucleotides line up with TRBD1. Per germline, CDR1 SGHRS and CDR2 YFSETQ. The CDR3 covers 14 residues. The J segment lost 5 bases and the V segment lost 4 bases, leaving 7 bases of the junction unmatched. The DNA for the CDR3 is TGCGCCAGCAGCCGGACAGGCTCCGAAGATACGCAGTATTTT. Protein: CASSRTGSEDTQYF.

CDR3 loop: CASSLWGGGTPQPHNEQFF. The CDR3 nucleotides read TGTGCCAGCAGTTTATGGGGAGGGGGGACTCCCCAACCCCACAATGAGCAGTTCTTC. The gene calls are TRBV28 and TRBJ2-1, with a possible D match to TRBD2 (7 bases). V was pared by 0 bases and J by 5 bases, with 23 bases between. Looked up from germline, CDR1 is MDHEN and CDR2 is SYDVKM. The CDR3 runs to 19 residues.

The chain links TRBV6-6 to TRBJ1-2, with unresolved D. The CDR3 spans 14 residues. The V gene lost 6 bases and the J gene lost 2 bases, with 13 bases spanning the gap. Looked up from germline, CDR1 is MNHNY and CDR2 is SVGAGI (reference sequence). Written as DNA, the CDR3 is TGTGCCAGCAGCTTACTGGCAGAAAACTATGGCTACACCTTC. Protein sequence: CASSLLAENYGYTF.

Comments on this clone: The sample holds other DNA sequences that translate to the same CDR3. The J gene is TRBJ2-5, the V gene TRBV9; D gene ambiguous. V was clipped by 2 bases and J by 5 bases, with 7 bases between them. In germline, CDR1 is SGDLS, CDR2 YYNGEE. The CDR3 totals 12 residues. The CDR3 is CASSVDEETQYF. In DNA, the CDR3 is TGTGCCAGCAGCGTGGACGAGGAGACCCAGTACTTC.

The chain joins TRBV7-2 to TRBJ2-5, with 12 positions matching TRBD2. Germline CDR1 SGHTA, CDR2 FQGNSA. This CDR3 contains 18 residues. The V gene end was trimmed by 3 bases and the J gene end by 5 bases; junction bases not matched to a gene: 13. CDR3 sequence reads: CASSFSIGLAGLTETQYF. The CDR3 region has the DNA TGTGCCAGCAGCTTCTCAATCGGACTAGCGGGATTAACGGAGACCCAGTACTTC.

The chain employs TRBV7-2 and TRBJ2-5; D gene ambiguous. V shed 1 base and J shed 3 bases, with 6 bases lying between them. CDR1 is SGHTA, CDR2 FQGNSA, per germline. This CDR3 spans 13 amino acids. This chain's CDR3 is CASSLVSEETQYF. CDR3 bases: TGTGCCAGCAGCTTAGTGTCTGAAGAGACCCAGTACTTC.

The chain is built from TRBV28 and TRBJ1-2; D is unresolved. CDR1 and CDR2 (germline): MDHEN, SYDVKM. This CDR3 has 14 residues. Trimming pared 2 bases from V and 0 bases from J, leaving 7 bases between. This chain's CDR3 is CASSLPQPNYGYTF. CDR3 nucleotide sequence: TGTGCCAGCAGTTTACCACAGCCTAACTATGGCTACACCTTC.

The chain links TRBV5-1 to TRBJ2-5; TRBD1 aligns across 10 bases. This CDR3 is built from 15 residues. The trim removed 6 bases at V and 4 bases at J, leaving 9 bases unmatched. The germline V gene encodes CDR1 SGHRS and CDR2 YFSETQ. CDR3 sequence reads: CASNNGDRGPETQYF. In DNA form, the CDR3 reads TGCGCCAGCAATAATGGGGACAGGGGACCAGAGACCCAGTACTTC.

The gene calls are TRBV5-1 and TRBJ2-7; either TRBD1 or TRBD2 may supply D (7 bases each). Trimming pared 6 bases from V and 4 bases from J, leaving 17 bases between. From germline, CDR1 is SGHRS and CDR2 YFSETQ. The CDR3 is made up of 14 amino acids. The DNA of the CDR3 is TGCGCCAGCAACAGGGGAGGGGCTTTTTACGAGCAGTACTTC. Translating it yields CASNRGGAFYEQYF.

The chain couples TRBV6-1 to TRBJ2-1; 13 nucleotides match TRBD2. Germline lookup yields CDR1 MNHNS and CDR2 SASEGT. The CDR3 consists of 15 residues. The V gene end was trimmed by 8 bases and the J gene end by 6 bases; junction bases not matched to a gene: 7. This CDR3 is CASHRTSGSSNEQFF. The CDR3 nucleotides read TGTGCCAGCCACCGGACTAGCGGGAGCTCCAATGAGCAGTTCTTC.

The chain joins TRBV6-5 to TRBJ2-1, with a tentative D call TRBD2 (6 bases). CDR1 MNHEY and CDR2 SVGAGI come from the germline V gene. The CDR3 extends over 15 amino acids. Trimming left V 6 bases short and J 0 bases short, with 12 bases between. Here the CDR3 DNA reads TGTGCCAGCAGCAGGTCCGGGAGCTCCTACAATGAGCAGTTCTTC. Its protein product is CASSRSGSSYNEQFF.

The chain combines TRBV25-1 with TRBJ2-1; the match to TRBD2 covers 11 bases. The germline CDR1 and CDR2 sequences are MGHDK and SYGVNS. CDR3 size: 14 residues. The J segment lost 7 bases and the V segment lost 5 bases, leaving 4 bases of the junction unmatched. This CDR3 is CASSTSGRLNEQFF. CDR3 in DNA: TGTGCCAGCAGTACTAGCGGGAGATTGAATGAGCAGTTCTTC.

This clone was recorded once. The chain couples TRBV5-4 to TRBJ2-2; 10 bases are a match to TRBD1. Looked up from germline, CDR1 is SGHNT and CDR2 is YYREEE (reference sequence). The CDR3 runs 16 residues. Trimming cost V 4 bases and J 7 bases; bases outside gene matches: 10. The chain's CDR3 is CASSRRDRGQGGELFF. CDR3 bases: TGTGCCAGCAGCAGAAGAGACAGGGGGCAAGGCGGGGAGCTGTTTTTT.

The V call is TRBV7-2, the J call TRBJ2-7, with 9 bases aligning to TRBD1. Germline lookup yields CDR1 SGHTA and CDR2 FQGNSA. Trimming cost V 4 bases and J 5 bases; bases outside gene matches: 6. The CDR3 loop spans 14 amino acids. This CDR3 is CASSYRTGAHEQYF. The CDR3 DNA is TGTGCCAGCAGCTACCGGACAGGGGCCCACGAGCAGTACTTC.

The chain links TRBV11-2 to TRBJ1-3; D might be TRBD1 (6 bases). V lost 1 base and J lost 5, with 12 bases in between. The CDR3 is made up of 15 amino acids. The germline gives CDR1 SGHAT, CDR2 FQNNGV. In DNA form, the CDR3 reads TGTGCCAGCAGCTTAGCTCAGGGGTCTCGAAACACCATATATTTT. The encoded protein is CASSLAQGSRNTIYF.